The source of this T cell receptor beta chain is a study of regulatory T cells in long-lasting Graves disease. As for the study in general: Antithyroid drugs had been given to newly diagnosed Graves' patients for under 3 months.

Arm-PCR with iRepertoire HTBI primers amplified the CDR3 regions for these TCR beta libraries. TCRdb re-analysed the multiplex PCR reads in MiXCR, keeping a single row per CDR3 protein. The profile shows approximately 270,000 distinct CDR3 sequences, approximately 18% of them singletons. The time point is: newly diagnosed GD, antithyroid drugs for less than 3 months. After RNA was extracted from PBMCs, the TCR library was made from it. The CDR3 totals 16 residues. Trimming cost V 2 bases and J 5 bases, with 15 bases left between them. The germline CDR1 and CDR2 sequences are SGHVS and FQNEAQ. The same sample was also used in a study of T cells in Graves' hyperthyroidism and ophthalmopathy. That study adds: A median roughly 6.6 months before onset, the model predicted ophthalmopathy.

V and J are TRBV7-8 and TRBJ1-4; D is unclear. This receptor was identified in a woman in her thirties with Graves disease. Material: peripheral blood mononuclear cells (PBMCs), obtained at new diagnosis, from a patient treated with antithyroid drugs. The CDR3 DNA reads TGTGCCAGCAGCTTAAACACAGTTAGTTGGAATGAAAAACTGTTTTTT. As protein: CASSLNTVSWNEKLFF.